This TCR beta chain originates from a study of CD8+CD57+ T cells in acquired aplastic anemia. TCR beta VDJ combinations and CDR3 sequences were profiled from genomic DNA. TCRdb recomputed calls from the reads with MiXCR, one row per CDR3 protein. The table shows approximately 380,000 distinct CDR3 sequences, with 65% to 80% occurring only once. A word on this clonotype: Its antigen is not known. At one end the junction does not follow the germline gene, possibly because of a read error.

Notes on the study in general: Levels of CD8+ Simpson's diversity were not significantly distinct in patients versus controls.

The clonotype was recovered from a human donor in good health, serving as a control. The sequenced material came from sorted CD4+, CD8+, or CD8+CD57+ T cells (not recorded which) from PBMCs.

The CDR3 sequence: CAISLGGTAEKLFF. DNA for the CDR3: TGTGCCATTAGCTTAGGGGGGACAGCTGAAAAACTGTTTTTT. The rearrangement joins TRBV29-1 to TRBJ1-4, with TRBD1 matching 7 bases. This CDR3 contains 14 residues. CDR1 is SQVTM, CDR2 ANQGSEA, per germline.